The 4 T cell receptor beta chains listed next were all sequenced from one sample in a study of cytomegalovirus exposure and HLA in healthy donors. The PCR ran on 60 Vbeta and 13 Jbeta primers. Sequencing used immunoSEQ multiplex PCR; TCRdb keeps in-frame clones, though not all of them. The table lists 150,000 to 160,000 clones, more than 60% of them singletons, with approximately 4% in the top ten. Sequencing was performed on PBMCs. The receptors were gathered from a woman between 40 and 55 years old in good health and CMV-seronegative.

This chain links TRBV5-8 with TRBJ1-6, with TRBD1 identical over 9 bases. The CDR3 runs 17 residues. Germline values: CDR1 SGHTS, CDR2 YDEGEE. After removal of 4 bases from V and 6 bases from J, the junction contained 11 bases not matched to a gene. The CDR3 coding sequence is TGTGCCAGCAGCACCCCCTTTCGGGACAGGGCTAATTCACCCCTCCACTTT. It codes for CASSTPFRDRANSPLHF.

Only one count was recorded for this clone. The junction departs from germline at one end; a sequencing error may be responsible. The CDR3 loop is CASSLAAAYNEQFF. CDR3 DNA: TGTGCTAGCAGCTTAGCGGCCGCCTACAATGAGCAGTTCTTC. This rearrangement joins TRBV7-7 to TRBJ2-1, with D possibly being TRBD2 (6 bases). Germline CDR1 reads SSHAT; CDR2 reads FNYEAQ (reference sequence). The CDR3 covers 14 residues. The entire variable domain, with the rest obtained from reference TRBV7-7 and TRBJ2-1, is as follows: GAGVSQSPRYKVTKRGQDVTLRCDPISSHATLYWYQQALGQGPEFLTYFNYEAQPDKSGLPSDRFSAERPEGSISTLTIQRTEQRDSAMYRCASSLAAAYNEQFFGPGTRLTVL.

The chain carries TRBV6-6 and TRBJ2-7; weak D call: TRBD1 (6 bases). The V gene's germline CDR1 is MNHNY and CDR2 SVGAGI (reference sequence). Trimming shortened V by 6 bases and J by 1 base, and 13 bases separated the two germline ends. CDR3 length: 14 residues. This CDR3 is CASSLGTPSYEQYF. DNA of the CDR3: TGTGCCAGCAGCTTGGGGACACCTTCCTACGAGCAGTACTTC.

The genes are TRBV7-8 and TRBJ2-6; weak D call: TRBD2 (7 bases). Germline CDR1 is SGHVS and CDR2 is FQNEAQ. CDR3 length: 15 amino acids. Trimming left V 3 bases short and J 4 bases short, with 10 bases between. The chain's CDR3 is CASSLGGAGANVLTF. CDR3 DNA: TGTGCCAGCAGCTTGGGGGGGGCCGGGGCCAACGTCCTGACTTTC.